Presented here are 6 T cell receptor beta chains from one specimen sequenced in a study of CD8 T cells in Susac syndrome. Random hexamers primed reverse transcription of roughly 0.45 to 1 ug RNA. Each CDR3 protein is one row after TCRdb ran MiXCR on the immunoSEQ multiplex PCR reads. The table includes over 350,000 distinct CDR3 sequences, 85% detected once. Sequencing input: CD8+ T cells from PBMCs. The source of these receptors is a human donor with multiple sclerosis.

This sequence joins TRBV10-3 and TRBJ2-2, with D unresolved. There are 14 residues in the CDR3. Germline V gene sequence: CDR1 ENHRY, CDR2 SYGVKD. V lost 0 bases and J lost 5, with 7 bases in between. CDR3 sequence: CAISESFGTGELFF. CDR3 nucleotide sequence: TGTGCCATCAGTGAGTCGTTTGGGACCGGGGAGCTGTTTTTT.

The CDR3, as DNA: TGTGCCAGCAGTTACTCTGGCGGAAAGAACTATGGCTACACCTTC. Translation: CASSYSGGKNYGYTF. The chain recombines TRBV6-5 with TRBJ1-2; D not certain. There are 15 residues in the CDR3. V lost 0 bases and J 2 bases, leaving 10 bases between the germline ends. The V gene's germline CDR1 is MNHEY and CDR2 SVGAGI.

The count of this clonotype is one. The chain has TRBV2 and TRBJ1-1; D gene ambiguous. This CDR3 spans 12 amino acids. V dropped 6 bases and J dropped 1 base, with 6 bases sitting between them. The V gene's germline CDR1 is SNHLY and CDR2 FYNNEI. The CDR3, as DNA: TGTGCCAGCAGGAGAAGGAACACTGAAGCTTTCTTT. Encoded protein: CASRRRNTEAFF.

The gene calls are TRBV27 and TRBJ2-1, with D possibly TRBD2 on 5 matching bases. V was pared by 3 bases and J by 7 bases, with 16 bases between. This CDR3 is built from 15 residues. CDR1 is MNHEY, CDR2 SMNVEV, per germline (reference sequence). The CDR3 here is CASSFGERNTNEQFF. The CDR3 coding sequence is TGTGCCAGCAGTTTTGGGGAGAGGAATACTAATGAGCAGTTCTTC.

The J gene is TRBJ2-7, the V gene TRBV27; D is undetermined. Germline-derived CDR1 and CDR2 are MNHEY and SMNVEV (reference sequence). Trimming removed 8 bases at V and 1 base at J, with 3 bases between. This CDR3 is 10 amino acids long. The CDR3 protein is CASASYEQYF. CDR3 nucleotides: TGTGCCAGCGCATCCTACGAGCAGTACTTC.

The V call is TRBV4-1, the J call TRBJ1-2; unclear D gene. The V gene's germline CDR1 is MGHRA and CDR2 YSYEKL. Deletions cut 1 base from V and 6 bases from J, with 9 bases between. This CDR3 has 13 residues. CDR3 bases: TGCGCCAGCAGCCAAGTCGCGGGGAATGGCTACACCTTC. This translates into CASSQVAGNGYTF.